The 26 T cell receptor beta chains below were found in one sample sequenced in a study of cytomegalovirus exposure and HLA in healthy donors. This table comes from immunoSEQ multiplex PCR, and its TCRdb copy is limited to in-frame clones, with some not included. The sample contains 250,000 or so clones, about 90% of which appear only once. Sequenced input: PBMCs. All receptors come from a woman younger than 30 in good health and CMV-seronegative.

The CDR3 nucleotides are TGTGCCAGCAGTTACTCCGTAAGACTAGCTGAAGCTTTCTTT. Its translation: CASSYSVRLAEAFF. This rearrangement joins TRBV6-5 to TRBJ1-1; no clear D gene. This CDR3 contains 14 residues. Trimming took 0 bases from V and 6 from J, leaving 11 bases between them. Germline V gives CDR1 MNHEY, CDR2 SVGAGI.

This rearrangement joins TRBV5-1 to TRBJ1-5; 9 positions match TRBD1. This CDR3 has 13 residues. CDR1 SGHRS and CDR2 YFSETQ come from the germline V gene. With 4 bases clipped from V and 7 bases from J, the junction kept 3 bases outside the gene matches. The CDR3 DNA reads as TGCGCCAGCAGCAGACAGGGGGACCAGCCCCAGCATTTT. It specifies CASSRQGDQPQHF.

The rearrangement uses TRBV5-4 and TRBJ1-4; D remains ambiguous. Germline CDR1 is SGHNT and CDR2 is YYREEE (reference sequence). CDR3 length: 18 residues. V was clipped by 4 bases and J by 5 bases, with 24 bases between them. CDR3 nucleotides: TGTGCCAGCAGCACTCGCTCGGGTCTTCGATTTTCCAATGAAAAACTGTTTTTT. Its protein product is CASSTRSGLRFSNEKLFF.

The V gene is TRBV29-1, the J gene TRBJ1-2; D is undetermined. This CDR3 is built from 13 residues. CDR1 SQVTM and CDR2 ANQGSEA come from the germline V gene. Trimming cost V 5 bases and J 1 base, with 11 bases left between them. The CDR3 DNA sequence: TGCAGCGTTCCCCGGCAGGATAACTATGGCTACACCTTC. Translated: CSVPRQDNYGYTF.

This clone has more than one count but fewer than ten. The V and J genes are TRBV19 and TRBJ1-1; D unclear. There are 13 residues in the CDR3. Germline V gives CDR1 LNHDA, CDR2 SQIVND (reference sequence). V was trimmed by 9 bases and J by 8 bases, leaving 19 bases between them. The DNA for the CDR3 is TGTGCCAGCACCCGGGAGGGCTACAAGGAAGCTTTCTTT. This encodes CASTREGYKEAFF.

J is TRBJ1-6 and V is TRBV6-4; D may be TRBD1 (6 bases). This CDR3 comprises 14 residues. V was shortened by 6 bases and J by 2 bases, with 8 bases between the two germline ends. The germline V gene has CDR1 MRHNA and CDR2 SNTAGT. The CDR3 bases are TGTGCCAGCAGCCGGGACACCTATAATTCACCCCTCCACTTT. It codes for CASSRDTYNSPLHF.

The chain has TRBV4-1 and TRBJ1-5, with 8 bases identical to TRBD1. Germline V gives CDR1 MGHRA, CDR2 YSYEKL. J was trimmed by 14 bases and V by 0 bases; bases with no gene match: 12. This CDR3 is built from 15 residues. CDR3 residues: CASSQETGGLGLKHF. The DNA for the CDR3 is TGCGCCAGCAGCCAAGAAACAGGGGGGCTGGGGTTAAAGCATTTT.

This clone was seen only a few times. The J gene is TRBJ2-7, the V gene TRBV14; the D gene is possibly TRBD2 (5 bases). The CDR3 is made up of 15 amino acids. Trimming took 0 bases from V and 5 from J, leaving 14 bases between them. CDR1 and CDR2 (germline): SGHDN, FVKESK. The CDR3 sequence is CASSQDWGAVNEQYF. The DNA of the CDR3 is TGTGCCAGCAGCCAAGATTGGGGAGCAGTCAACGAGCAGTACTTC.

The rearrangement links TRBV5-1 to TRBJ1-2; 8 bases agree with TRBD1. The CDR3 contains 14 residues. Germline trimming cut 4 bases from V and 3 bases from J; bases unmatched to any gene: 5. Germline V gives CDR1 SGHRS, CDR2 YFSETQ. CDR3 coding DNA: TGCGCCAGCAGCATACAGGGGGGAGACTATGGCTACACCTTC. It translates to CASSIQGGDYGYTF.

The gene calls are TRBV4-1 and TRBJ1-3, with a possible D match to TRBD1 (6 bases). Germline values: CDR1 MGHRA, CDR2 YSYEKL. This CDR3 spans 15 amino acids. Trimming took 6 bases from V and 0 from J, leaving 12 bases between them. The CDR3 nucleotides are TGCGCCAGCAGTCGGGAGGGGGGCTCTGGAAACACCATATATTTT. Translated, it gives CASSREGGSGNTIYF.

This clone was detected only once. The chain joins TRBV10-2 to TRBJ2-2; a weak D match, TRBD2 (6 bases). The CDR3 has 14 amino acids. The V gene's germline CDR1 is WSHSY and CDR2 SAAADI. Trimming cost V 7 bases and J 3 bases, with 12 bases left between them. The CDR3 sequence is CASTERRDTGELFF. As DNA, the CDR3 is TGCGCCAGCACCGAGCGGAGGGACACCGGGGAGCTGTTTTTT.

The V and J genes are TRBV27 and TRBJ1-6; D not resolved. CDR1 and CDR2 (germline): MNHEY, SMNVEV (reference sequence). The CDR3 is 15 amino acids. Trimming stripped 4 bases from V and 4 bases from J, with 11 bases between. The CDR3 DNA sequence: TGTGCCAGCAGTTCTGGTCTCGGGTATAATTCACCCCTCCACTTT. This codes for CASSSGLGYNSPLHF.

V is TRBV28 and J is TRBJ2-3, with 10 bases lining up with TRBD1. Trimming cost V 8 bases and J 3 bases; bases outside gene matches: 11. The CDR3 length is 16 residues. CDR1 is MDHEN, CDR2 SYDVKM, per germline. This CDR3 reads CASDGGQGTRTDTQYF. CDR3 sequence (DNA): TGTGCCAGCGATGGGGGACAGGGGACGAGGACAGATACGCAGTATTTT.

The J gene is TRBJ2-7, the V gene TRBV28; D may be TRBD1 (6 bases). V gave up 6 bases and J gave up 3 bases, with 12 bases separating them. Looked up from germline, CDR1 is MDHEN and CDR2 is SYDVKM. The CDR3 covers 13 residues. The CDR3 coding sequence is TGTGCCAGCAGCCTGGGGGCTGGCTACGAGCAGTACTTC. It specifies CASSLGAGYEQYF.

V is TRBV4-1 and J is TRBJ1-2; maybe TRBD1 (5 bases). Germline values: CDR1 MGHRA, CDR2 YSYEKL. The CDR3 consists of 11 residues. The germline V and J ends were trimmed by 1 base and 13 bases, with 10 bases remaining between them. DNA for the CDR3: TGCGCCAGCAGCCAAGTACAGGAGATCACCTTC. It encodes CASSQVQEITF.

The V and J genes are TRBV19 and TRBJ2-5; D remains unclear. Trimming left V 4 bases short and J 3 bases short, with 9 bases between. The CDR3 length is 13 residues. Per germline, CDR1 LNHDA and CDR2 SQIVND (reference sequence). CDR3 region: CASSTVNKETQYF. In DNA, the CDR3 is TGTGCCAGTAGTACCGTGAACAAAGAGACCCAGTACTTC.

The chain couples TRBV12-5 to TRBJ2-7, with unresolved D. V was cut by 3 bases and J by 6 bases, with 12 bases left in between. CDR1 is LGHNT, CDR2 FRNRAP, per germline. The CDR3 is 13 residues long. For the CDR3, the DNA is TGTGCTAGTGGTTTCTCCGTGGCGGCCGAGCAGTACTTC. Protein product: CASGFSVAAEQYF.

The gene calls are TRBV7-2 and TRBJ1-5; no clear D. The CDR3 has 13 residues. Germline V gene data show CDR1 as SGHTA and CDR2 as FQGNSA. With 1 base removed from V and 5 bases from J, the gap between germline ends came to 6 bases. CDR3 nucleotide sequence: TGTGCCAGCAGCTTAGAACGGGATCAGCCCCAGCATTTT. Its protein product is CASSLERDQPQHF.

CDR3 coding DNA: TGTGCCAGCAGTGACCTCTCCGGACAGGGAGTCATGTCTGATGGCTACACCTTC. Translation gives CASSDLSGQGVMSDGYTF. This sequence joins TRBV25-1 and TRBJ1-2, with 8 bases fitting TRBD1. Germline V gene data show CDR1 as MGHDK and CDR2 as SYGVNS. The ends lost 3 bases at V and 6 bases at J; junction bases unmatched: 18. This CDR3 has 18 amino acids.

V gene TRBV7-3 combines with J gene TRBJ1-1, with 9 bases matching TRBD1. J gave up 4 bases and V 4 bases, and 10 bases lay outside the gene matches. The CDR3 runs 16 residues. Germline V CDR1 and CDR2: SGHTA, FQGTGA. CDR3 bases: TGTGCCAGCAGCTCACCACAGGGGGCAGGCCGCACTGAAGCTTTCTTT. Amino acid sequence: CASSSPQGAGRTEAFF. Full variable domain (missing parts from reference TRBV7-3 and TRBJ1-1): GAGVSQTPSNKVTEKGKYVELRCDPISGHTALYWYRQSLGQGPEFLIYFQGTGAADDSGLPNDRFFAVRPEGSVSTLKIQRTERGDSAVYLCASSSPQGAGRTEAFFGQGTRLTVV.

This chain connects TRBV2 to TRBJ2-2; tentatively, D is TRBD2 (5 bases). Between the trimmed V and J ends, which lost 6 bases and 2 bases, there was a span of 22 bases. The CDR3 spans 18 residues. Germline CDR1 is SNHLY and CDR2 is FYNNEI. Here the CDR3 DNA reads TGTGCCAGCAGCGACTACCCCCTCGCGACTCTAAACACCGGGGAGCTGTTTTTT. Translation: CASSDYPLATLNTGELFF. The variable domain in full, with the rest retrieved from reference TRBV2 and TRBJ2-2, is EPEVTQTPSHQVTQMGQEVILRCVPISNHLYFYWYRQILGQKVEFLVSFYNNEISEKSEIFDDQFSVERPDGSNFTLKIRSTKLEDSAMYFCASSDYPLATLNTGELFFGEGSRLTVL.

This clone showed up just a few times. Other DNA variants within this sample encode the same CDR3. The V gene is TRBV2, the J gene TRBJ2-7, with D possibly being TRBD1 (5 bases). V was clipped by 4 bases and J by 4 bases, with 5 bases between them. Germline lookup yields CDR1 SNHLY and CDR2 FYNNEI. This CDR3 comprises 11 residues. CDR3 protein: CASSAGYEQYV. The CDR3 DNA follows: TGTGCCAGCAGTGCAGGGTACGAGCAGTACGTC.

Concerning this clone: One end of the junction varies from germline; a read error may be responsible. This rearrangement joins TRBV4-1 to TRBJ1-2; no definite D call. This CDR3 is built from 16 residues. The V gene's germline CDR1 is MGHRA and CDR2 YSYEKL. As DNA, the CDR3 is TGCGCCAGCAGCCAGGGGTTTCGCAGACCCGACTATGACTACACCTTC. It encodes CASSQGFRRPDYDYTF.

The chain carries TRBV2 and TRBJ1-5, with 8 bases aligning to TRBD1. CDR1 SNHLY and CDR2 FYNNEI come from the germline V gene. Germline trimming cut 7 bases from V and 6 bases from J; bases unmatched to any gene: 14. This CDR3 region has 16 residues. This chain's CDR3 is CASNPTPDRAGQPQHF. The CDR3 DNA follows: TGTGCCAGCAACCCAACCCCGGACAGGGCGGGTCAGCCCCAGCATTTT.

V and J are TRBV27 and TRBJ2-7; the match to TRBD1 covers 8 bases. Germline V gives CDR1 MNHEY, CDR2 SMNVEV (reference sequence). The J segment lost 3 bases and the V segment lost 4 bases, leaving 5 bases of the junction unmatched. The CDR3 covers 14 residues. The DNA of the CDR3 is TGTGCCAGCAGTTATAGGACAGGGTTCTACGAGCAGTACGTC. Protein product: CASSYRTGFYEQYV.

The chain is built from TRBV7-9 and TRBJ1-5; 7 bases line up with TRBD1. V lost 6 bases, J lost 7 bases, and 9 bases stayed unmatched. The germline V gene encodes CDR1 SEHNR and CDR2 FQNEAQ (reference sequence). The CDR3 is 14 amino acids. CDR3 DNA: TGTGCCAGCAGTCCTCTTACAGGGGACCAGCCCCAGCATTTT. It translates to CASSPLTGDQPQHF.